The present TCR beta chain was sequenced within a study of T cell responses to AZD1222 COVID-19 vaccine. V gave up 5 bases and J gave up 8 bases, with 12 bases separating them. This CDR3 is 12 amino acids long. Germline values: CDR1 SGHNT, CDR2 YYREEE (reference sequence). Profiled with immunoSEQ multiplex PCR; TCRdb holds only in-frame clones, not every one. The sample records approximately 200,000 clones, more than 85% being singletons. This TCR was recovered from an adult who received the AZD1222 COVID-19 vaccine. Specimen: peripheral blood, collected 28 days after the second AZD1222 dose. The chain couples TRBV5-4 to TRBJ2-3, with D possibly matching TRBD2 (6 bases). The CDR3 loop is CASSTGRGTQYF. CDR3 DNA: TGTGCCAGCAGTACGGGGCGGGGTACGCAGTATTTT.